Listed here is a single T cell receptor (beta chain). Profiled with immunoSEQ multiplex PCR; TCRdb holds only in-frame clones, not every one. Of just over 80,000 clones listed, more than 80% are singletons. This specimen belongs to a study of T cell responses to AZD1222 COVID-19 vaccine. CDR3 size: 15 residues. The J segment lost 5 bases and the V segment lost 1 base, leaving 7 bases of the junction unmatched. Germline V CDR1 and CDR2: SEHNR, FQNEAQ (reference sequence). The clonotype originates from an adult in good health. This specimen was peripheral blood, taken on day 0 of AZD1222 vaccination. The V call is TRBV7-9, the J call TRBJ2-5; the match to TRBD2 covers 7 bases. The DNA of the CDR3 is TGTGCCAGCAGCTTAGAACTAGCGTGGGGTGAGACCCAGTACTTC. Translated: CASSLELAWGETQYF.